A selection of T cell receptor beta chains follows, all from one sample in a study of early T cells in non-severe SARS-CoV-2 infection. TCRdb processed the 5' RACE reads anew with MiXCR; each CDR3 protein has one entry. The sample shows 55,000 to 75,000 distinct CDR3 sequences, around an eighth of them seen only once. Sequences were obtained from whole blood. Source of these receptors: an adult who was a healthcare worker with PCR-confirmed SARS-CoV-2 infection or an uninfected control (not recorded which). The CDR3 runs from the conserved cysteine through the conserved F or W. D genes are given only for firm matches. Where a row states a size, it is once, few, many or the class of an expanded clone; other rows omit it.

J gene,D gene,clone size,V gene,CDR3 DNA,CDR3 protein
TRBJ1-1,-,-,TRBV28,TGTGCCAGCAGTTTGTTTCGGGTGAACACTGAAGCTTTCTTT,CASSLFRVNTEAFF
TRBJ2-2,TRBD2,many,TRBV19,TGTGCCAGTAGTATTGCTAGCGGGACCAACACCGGGGAGCTGTTTTTT,CASSIASGTNTGELFF
TRBJ1-2,-,many,TRBV2,TGTGCCAGTAACCCAGGGGTTTATGGCTACACCTTC,CASNPGVYGYTF
TRBJ2-5,-,medium-sized,TRBV12-3/TRBV12-4,TGTGCCAGCAGTAGTCGGGGCCAAGAGACCCAGTACTTC,CASSSRGQETQYF
TRBJ1-4,TRBD1,many,TRBV7-9,TGTGCCAGCAGCTTAGTAGGGGGCGGCTATGAAAAACTGTTTTTT,CASSLVGGGYEKLFF
TRBJ1-5,-,once,TRBV12-3/TRBV12-4,TGTGCCAGCAGGGTCCAGGGCAATCAGCCCCAGCATTTT,CASRVQGNQPQHF
TRBJ2-1,-,many,TRBV18,TGTGCCAGCTCACCAGAGGGAAATCTGAATGAGCAGTTCTTC,CASSPEGNLNEQFF
TRBJ2-7,-,few,TRBV12-5,TGTGCTAGTGCGGGGGATTCCTACGAGCAGTACTTC,CASAGDSYEQYF
TRBJ2-3,-,-,TRBV28,TGTGCCAGCAGTCCCGGGGACAGCACAGATACGCAGTATTTT,CASSPGDSTDTQYF
TRBJ1-1,-,many,TRBV12-3/TRBV12-4,TGTGCCAGCAGGGGGGGAAACACTGAAGCTTTCTTT,CASRGGNTEAFF
TRBJ1-5,-,many,TRBV28,TGTGCCAGCAGTTTCCAGGACAGTCTCAATCAGCCCCAGCATTTT,CASSFQDSLNQPQHF
TRBJ2-7,-,few,TRBV29-1,TGCAGCGTTGTGATCTCCTACGAGCAGTACTTC,CSVVISYEQYF
TRBJ2-7,TRBD2,many,TRBV7-2,TGTGCCAGCAGCTTAGGGACTAGCGGGCCCTACGAGCAGTACTTC,CASSLGTSGPYEQYF
TRBJ2-1,TRBD2,many,TRBV7-2,TGTGCCAGCACCTTAGGATCGGTAGCGGGAATGAATGAGCAGTTCTTC,CASTLGSVAGMNEQFF
TRBJ2-3,-,many,TRBV6-4,TGTGCCAGCAGTCCAAATTCTCGGGGGGCGCCAGATACGCAGTATTTT,CASSPNSRGAPDTQYF
TRBJ2-1,-,-,TRBV7-6,TGTGCCAGCAGCTTAGCGCTAAATCTCAATGAGCAGTTCTTC,CASSLALNLNEQFF
TRBJ2-1,-,many,TRBV7-2,TGTGCCAGCAGCTTAGGGGTAGGCCTCTACAATGAGCAGTTCTTC,CASSLGVGLYNEQFF
TRBJ2-3,-,-,TRBV27,TGTGCCAGCATTGGGACCTTCAAGTCAGATACGCAGTATTTT,CASIGTFKSDTQYF
TRBJ2-7,-,many,TRBV25-1,TGTGCCAGCAGTGAATTCGAGGACAGATCCCACGAGCAGTACTTC,CASSEFEDRSHEQYF
TRBJ2-5,-,many,TRBV9,TGTGCCAGCAGCTTCGAGGAAGAGACCCAGTACTTC,CASSFEEETQYF
TRBJ1-2,-,few,TRBV28,TGTGCCAGCAGTTTATTAGTGGGACGGATCTACTATGGCTACACCTTC,CASSLLVGRIYYGYTF
TRBJ1-6,-,-,TRBV5-5,TGTGCCAGCAGCTTGGAATTCGTAGGCACAGGAGGAAATTCACCCCTCCACTTT,CASSLEFVGTGGNSPLHF
TRBJ1-1,-,many,TRBV7-6,TGTGCCAGCAGCTTAGTGGGGCAACCGAACACTGAAGCTTTCTTT,CASSLVGQPNTEAFF
TRBJ1-1,-,-,TRBV28,TGTGCCAGCAGTTTATACCAAGACACTGAAGCTTTCTTT,CASSLYQDTEAFF
TRBJ2-7,TRBD2,many,TRBV11-2,TGTGCCAGCAGCTTGGCGGGGGGCCGTTACGAGCAGTACTTC,CASSLAGGRYEQYF
TRBJ2-3,TRBD2,many,TRBV2,TGTGCCAGCAGTGAAGCGGGGGGGGATACGCAGTATTTT,CASSEAGGDTQYF
TRBJ1-2,TRBD1,-,TRBV29-1,TGCAGCGTTCCCCTTGACAGGGCAGGCTATGGCTACACCTTC,CSVPLDRAGYGYTF
TRBJ1-3,-,many,TRBV18,TGTGCCAGCTTACCCCGGTTATCAAGCCCTGGAAACACCATATATTTT,CASLPRLSSPGNTIYF
TRBJ1-1,-,many,TRBV20-1,TGCAGTGTTACCACAGCGAACACTGAAGCTTTCTTT,CSVTTANTEAFF
TRBJ2-5,TRBD1,few,TRBV25-1,TGTGCCAGCAGTGGGGACAGTCAGACCCAGTACTTC,CASSGDSQTQYF
TRBJ2-7,-,many,TRBV20-1,TGCAGTGCTAGGCGTAGCATGAACGAGCAGTACTTC,CSARRSMNEQYF
TRBJ1-1,-,many,TRBV7-9,TGTGCCAGCAGCTCCGCTCTCTCAGCGAACACTGAAGCTTTCTTT,CASSSALSANTEAFF
TRBJ2-7,-,many,TRBV29-1,TGCAGCGTTCAACCCGGGGAGAAGGGCCACGAGCAGTACTTC,CSVQPGEKGHEQYF
TRBJ1-3,-,many,TRBV7-2,TGTGCCAGCAGCCCCGTCACTGGAAACACCATATATTTT,CASSPVTGNTIYF
TRBJ2-3,TRBD2,many,TRBV20-1,TGCAGTGCTTCGATGGGACCGCTGATCTTCGTCAGCGGGAAAGATACGCAGTATTTT,CSASMGPLIFVSGKDTQYF
TRBJ2-1,-,many,TRBV12-3/TRBV12-4,TGTGCCAGCACCCCAAGGGGGAGCTCCTACAATGAGCAGTTCTTC,CASTPRGSSYNEQFF
TRBJ2-7,-,-,TRBV3-1,TGTGCCAGCAGCCAGAGGGGCACTATTGGAGAGCAGTACTTC,CASSQRGTIGEQYF
TRBJ2-3,-,many,TRBV10-2,TGCGCCAGCAGTAATACCCTAGAGGGGATACCAGATACGCAGTATTTT,CASSNTLEGIPDTQYF
TRBJ2-5,-,many,TRBV7-9,TGTGCCAGCAGCTCTCCCCCCGACATAGCGCAAGAGACCCAGTACTTC,CASSSPPDIAQETQYF
TRBJ2-2,TRBD1,-,TRBV11-2,TGTGCCAGCAGCTCTACAGGGGGTCGGACCGGGGAGCTGTTTTTT,CASSSTGGRTGELFF
TRBJ2-1,-,many,TRBV6-2/TRBV6-3,TGTGCCAGCAGTTACTCGCCCTACAATGAGCAGTTCTTC,CASSYSPYNEQFF
TRBJ2-3,-,-,TRBV6-5,TGTGCCAGCAGTTACTCACCTAGCGCCCGCACAGATACGCAGTATTTT,CASSYSPSARTDTQYF
TRBJ2-7,-,-,TRBV7-9,TGTGCCAGCAGCAGACCCGCAGGAAACGAGCAGTACTTC,CASSRPAGNEQYF
TRBJ2-2,-,many,TRBV9,TGTGCCAGCAGCTCGCGTACAGGGTTTGGTACCGGGGAGCTGTTTTTT,CASSSRTGFGTGELFF
TRBJ2-3,TRBD1,many,TRBV7-9,TGTGCCAGCAGCGGGACAGGGCTTCCCAGGGATACGCAGTATTTT,CASSGTGLPRDTQYF
TRBJ1-1,TRBD1,many,TRBV29-1,TGCAGCGTCGGGGACAGGGGGATTTGGAACACTGAAGCTTTCTTT,CSVGDRGIWNTEAFF
TRBJ2-1,-,many,TRBV27,TGTGCCAGCACCAAAAGCCCCCTTGGATACAATGAGCAGTTCTTC,CASTKSPLGYNEQFF
TRBJ2-1,TRBD2,many,TRBV20-1,TGCAGTGCTAGAGATCCCGGGACTAGCGGGGGGTACAATGAGCAGTTCTTC,CSARDPGTSGGYNEQFF
TRBJ1-5,-,many,TRBV6-4,TGTGCCAGCAGTGACTTTGCACAGGGCAGTGGCAATCAGCCCCAGCATTTT,CASSDFAQGSGNQPQHF
TRBJ2-7,-,-,TRBV28,TGTGCCAGCAGGGGAAACTACGAGCAGTACTTC,CASRGNYEQYF
TRBJ2-7,-,many,TRBV9,TGTGCCAGCAGCCCGTCGTCGGGGCGGGGAGAGCAGTACTTC,CASSPSSGRGEQYF
TRBJ2-2,-,many,TRBV6-4,TGTGCCAGCAGTGACTCGACTACTTCCACCGGGGAGCTGTTTTTT,CASSDSTTSTGELFF